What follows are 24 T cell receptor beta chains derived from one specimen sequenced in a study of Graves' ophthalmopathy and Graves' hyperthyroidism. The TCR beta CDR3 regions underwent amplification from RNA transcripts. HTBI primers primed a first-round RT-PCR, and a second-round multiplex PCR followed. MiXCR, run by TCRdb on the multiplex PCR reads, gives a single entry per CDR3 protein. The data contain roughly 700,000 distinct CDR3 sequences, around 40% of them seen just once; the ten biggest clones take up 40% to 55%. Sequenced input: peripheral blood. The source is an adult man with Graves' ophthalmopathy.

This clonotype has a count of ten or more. Written as DNA, the CDR3 is TGTGCCACCAGCAGCGACAGGGGGCATGGAAACACCATATATTTT. Its translation is CATSSDRGHGNTIYF. The chain has TRBV15 and TRBJ1-3, with 10 bases matching TRBD1. The ends lost 3 bases at V and 3 bases at J; junction bases unmatched: 2. Germline CDR1 LNHNV, CDR2 YYDKDF (reference sequence). There are 15 residues in the CDR3.

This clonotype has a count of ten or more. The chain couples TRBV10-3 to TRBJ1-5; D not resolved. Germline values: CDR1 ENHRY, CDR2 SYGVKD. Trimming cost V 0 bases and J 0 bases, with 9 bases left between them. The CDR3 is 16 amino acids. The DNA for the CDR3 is TGTGCCATCAGTGAGTCGGGGTATTCTAGCAATCAGCCCCAGCATTTT. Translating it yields CAISESGYSSNQPQHF.

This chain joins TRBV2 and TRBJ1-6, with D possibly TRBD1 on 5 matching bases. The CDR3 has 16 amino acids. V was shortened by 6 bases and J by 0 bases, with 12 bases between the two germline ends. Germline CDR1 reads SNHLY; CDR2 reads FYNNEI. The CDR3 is CASRSGTPSYNSPLHF. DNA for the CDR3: TGTGCCAGCAGGTCCGGGACGCCCTCCTATAATTCACCCCTCCACTTT. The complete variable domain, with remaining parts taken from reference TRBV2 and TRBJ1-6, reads EPEVTQTPSHQVTQMGQEVILRCVPISNHLYFYWYRQILGQKVEFLVSFYNNEISEKSEIFDDQFSVERPDGSNFTLKIRSTKLEDSAMYFCASRSGTPSYNSPLHFGNGTRLTVT.

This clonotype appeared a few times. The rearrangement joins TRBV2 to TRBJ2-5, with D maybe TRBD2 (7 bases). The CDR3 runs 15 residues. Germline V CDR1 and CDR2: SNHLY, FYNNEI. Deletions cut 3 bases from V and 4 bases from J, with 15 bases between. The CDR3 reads CASSDGGQFGETQYF. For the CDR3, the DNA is TGTGCCAGCAGTGACGGGGGGCAATTCGGAGAGACCCAGTACTTC.

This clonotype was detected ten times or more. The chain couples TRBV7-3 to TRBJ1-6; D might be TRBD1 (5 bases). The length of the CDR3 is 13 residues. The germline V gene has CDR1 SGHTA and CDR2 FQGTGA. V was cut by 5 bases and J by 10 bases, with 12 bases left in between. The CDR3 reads CASSLDRQSPLHF. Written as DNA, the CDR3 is TGTGCCAGCAGCCTCGACAGACAGTCACCCCTCCACTTT.

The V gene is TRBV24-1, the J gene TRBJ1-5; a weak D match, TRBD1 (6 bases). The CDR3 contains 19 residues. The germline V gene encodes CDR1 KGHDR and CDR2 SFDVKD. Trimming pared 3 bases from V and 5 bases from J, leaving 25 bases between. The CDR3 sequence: CATSDRTSGTPAGDQPQHF. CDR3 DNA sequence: TGTGCCACCAGTGATCGGACTAGCGGGACACCGGCCGGGGATCAGCCCCAGCATTTT.

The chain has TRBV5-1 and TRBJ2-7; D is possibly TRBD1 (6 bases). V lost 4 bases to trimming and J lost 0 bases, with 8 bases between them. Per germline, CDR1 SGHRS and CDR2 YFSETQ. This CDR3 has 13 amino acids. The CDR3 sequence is CASSTDSSYEQYF. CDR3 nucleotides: TGCGCCAGCAGCACGGACAGCTCCTACGAGCAGTACTTC.

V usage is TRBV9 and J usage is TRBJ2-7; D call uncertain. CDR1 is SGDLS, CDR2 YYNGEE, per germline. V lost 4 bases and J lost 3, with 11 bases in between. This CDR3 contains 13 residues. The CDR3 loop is CASSRYPDYEQYF. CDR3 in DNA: TGTGCCAGCAGCCGGTACCCGGACTACGAGCAGTACTTC.

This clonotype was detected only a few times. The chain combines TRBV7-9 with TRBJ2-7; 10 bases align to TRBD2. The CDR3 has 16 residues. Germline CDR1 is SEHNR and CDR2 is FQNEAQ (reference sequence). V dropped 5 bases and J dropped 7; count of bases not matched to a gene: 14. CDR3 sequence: CASSKSSRLAGGEQYF. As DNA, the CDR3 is TGTGCCAGCAGCAAATCATCCCGACTAGCGGGCGGGGAGCAGTACTTC.

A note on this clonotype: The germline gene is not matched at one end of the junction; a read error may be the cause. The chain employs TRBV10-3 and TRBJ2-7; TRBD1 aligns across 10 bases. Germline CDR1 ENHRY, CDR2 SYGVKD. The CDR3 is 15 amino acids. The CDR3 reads CASSYLDRGHYEQYF. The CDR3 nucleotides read TGTGCCAGCAGTTACCTTGACAGGGGGCACTACGAGCAGTACTTC.

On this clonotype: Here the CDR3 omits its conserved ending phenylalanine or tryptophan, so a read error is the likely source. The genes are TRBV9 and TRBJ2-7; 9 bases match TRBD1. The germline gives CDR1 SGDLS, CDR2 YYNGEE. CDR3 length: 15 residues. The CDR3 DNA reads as TGTGCGAGCAGCGTAGCGACAGGGGGAGTCTACGAGCAGTACCTC. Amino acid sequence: CASSVATGGVYEQYL.

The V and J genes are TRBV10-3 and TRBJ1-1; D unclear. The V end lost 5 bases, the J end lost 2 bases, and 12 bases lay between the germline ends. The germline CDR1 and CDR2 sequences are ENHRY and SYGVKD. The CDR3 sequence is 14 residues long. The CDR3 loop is CAISFGPANTEAFF. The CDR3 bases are TGTGCCATCAGTTTCGGTCCAGCTAACACTGAAGCTTTCTTT.

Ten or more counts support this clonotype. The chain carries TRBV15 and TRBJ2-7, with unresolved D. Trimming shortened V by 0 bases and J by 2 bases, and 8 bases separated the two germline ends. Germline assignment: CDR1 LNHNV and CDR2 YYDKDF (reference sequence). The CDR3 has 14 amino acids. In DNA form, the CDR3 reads TGTGCCACCAGCAGAGATACAGTAACCTACGAGCAGTACTTC. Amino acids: CATSRDTVTYEQYF. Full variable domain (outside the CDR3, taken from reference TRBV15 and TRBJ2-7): DAMVIQNPRYQVTQFGKPVTLSCSQTLNHNVMYWYQQKSSQAPKLLFHYYDKDFNNEADTPDNFQSRRPNTSFCFLDIRSPGLGDTAMYLCATSRDTVTYEQYFGPGTRLTVT.

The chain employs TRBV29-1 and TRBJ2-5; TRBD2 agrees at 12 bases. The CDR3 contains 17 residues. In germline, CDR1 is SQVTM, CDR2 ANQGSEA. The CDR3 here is CSARLASGGGFQETQYF. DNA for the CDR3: TGCAGTGCTAGACTGGCTAGCGGGGGGGGTTTCCAAGAGACCCAGTACTTC.

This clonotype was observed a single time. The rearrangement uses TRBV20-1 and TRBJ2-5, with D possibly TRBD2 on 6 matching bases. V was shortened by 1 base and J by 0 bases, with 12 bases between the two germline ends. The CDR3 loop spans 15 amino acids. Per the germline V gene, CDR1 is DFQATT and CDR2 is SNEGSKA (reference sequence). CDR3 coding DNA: TGCAGTGCTAGAGGGGGGGTAGGAAACCAAGAGACCCAGTACTTC. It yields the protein CSARGGVGNQETQYF.

For the CDR3, the DNA is TGCGCCAGCAGTCAAGAGTGGGGGGCTGGGGCCAACGTCCTGACTTTC. It encodes CASSQEWGAGANVLTF. This rearrangement joins TRBV10-2 to TRBJ2-6; TRBD2 is a possible D gene (6 bases). V dropped 5 bases and J dropped 2 bases, with 13 bases sitting between them. The CDR3 has 16 residues. In germline, CDR1 is WSHSY, CDR2 SAAADI.

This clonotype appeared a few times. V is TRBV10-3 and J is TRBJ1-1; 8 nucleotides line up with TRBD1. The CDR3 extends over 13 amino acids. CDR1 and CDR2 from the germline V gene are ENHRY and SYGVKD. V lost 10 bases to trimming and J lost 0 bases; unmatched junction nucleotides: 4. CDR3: CASDRGLNTEAFF. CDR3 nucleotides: TGTGCCAGTGACAGGGGTCTGAACACTGAAGCTTTCTTT.

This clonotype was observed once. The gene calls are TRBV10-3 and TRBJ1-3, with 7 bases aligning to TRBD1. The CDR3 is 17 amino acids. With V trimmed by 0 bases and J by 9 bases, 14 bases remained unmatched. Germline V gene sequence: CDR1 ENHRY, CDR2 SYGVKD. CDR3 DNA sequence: TGTGCCATCAGTGAGTCGACCGTGACAGGGATCGGTGGCACCATATATTTT. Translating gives CAISESTVTGIGGTIYF.

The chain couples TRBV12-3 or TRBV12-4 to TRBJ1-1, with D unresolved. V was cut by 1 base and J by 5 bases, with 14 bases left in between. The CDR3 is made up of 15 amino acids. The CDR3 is CASSLVSIDSTEAFF. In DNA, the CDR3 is TGTGCCAGCAGTTTAGTAAGCATCGACTCGACTGAAGCTTTCTTT.

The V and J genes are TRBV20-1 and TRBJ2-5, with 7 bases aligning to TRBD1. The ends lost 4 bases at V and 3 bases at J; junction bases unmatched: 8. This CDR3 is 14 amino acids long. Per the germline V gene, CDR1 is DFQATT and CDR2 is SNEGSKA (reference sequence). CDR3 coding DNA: TGCAGTGCTATTAACCCCGGGACAGAAGAGACCCAGTACTTC. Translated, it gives CSAINPGTEETQYF.

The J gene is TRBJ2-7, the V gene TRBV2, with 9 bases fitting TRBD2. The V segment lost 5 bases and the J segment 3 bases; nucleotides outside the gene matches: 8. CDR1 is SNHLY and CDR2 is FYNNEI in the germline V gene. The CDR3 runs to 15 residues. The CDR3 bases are TGTGCCAGCAGTCCCGGGACTAGCACCGACTACGAGCAGTACTTC. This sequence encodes CASSPGTSTDYEQYF.

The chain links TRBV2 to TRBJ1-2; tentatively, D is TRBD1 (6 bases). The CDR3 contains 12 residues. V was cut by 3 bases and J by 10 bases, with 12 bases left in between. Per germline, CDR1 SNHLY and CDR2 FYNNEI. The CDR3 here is CASSDGQSDYTF. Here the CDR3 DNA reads TGTGCCAGCAGTGACGGACAGTCCGACTACACCTTC.

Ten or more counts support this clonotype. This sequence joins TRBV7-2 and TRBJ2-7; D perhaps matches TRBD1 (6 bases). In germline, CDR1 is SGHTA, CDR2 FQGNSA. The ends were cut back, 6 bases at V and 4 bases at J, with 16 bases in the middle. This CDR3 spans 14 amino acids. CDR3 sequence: CASRPDGTWYEQYF. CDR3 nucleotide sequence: TGTGCCAGCAGACCCGACGGGACATGGTACGAGCAGTACTTC.

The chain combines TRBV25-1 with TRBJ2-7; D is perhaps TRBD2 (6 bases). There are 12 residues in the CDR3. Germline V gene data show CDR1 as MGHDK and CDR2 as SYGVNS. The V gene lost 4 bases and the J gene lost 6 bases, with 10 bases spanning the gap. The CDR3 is CASSALASEQYF. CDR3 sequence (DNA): TGTGCCAGCAGTGCACTAGCTTCCGAGCAGTACTTC.